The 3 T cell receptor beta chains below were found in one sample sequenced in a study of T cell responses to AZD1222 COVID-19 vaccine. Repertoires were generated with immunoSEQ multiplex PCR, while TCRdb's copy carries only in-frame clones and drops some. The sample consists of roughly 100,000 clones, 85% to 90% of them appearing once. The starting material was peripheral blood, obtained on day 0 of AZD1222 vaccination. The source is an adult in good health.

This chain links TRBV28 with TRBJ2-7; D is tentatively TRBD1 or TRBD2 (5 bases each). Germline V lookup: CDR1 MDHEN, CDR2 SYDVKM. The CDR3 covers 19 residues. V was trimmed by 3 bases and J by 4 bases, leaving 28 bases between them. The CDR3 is CASSLTADSGTRVGYEQYF. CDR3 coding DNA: TGTGCCAGCAGTTTGACTGCCGACTCCGGGACGCGAGTGGGATACGAGCAGTACTTC.

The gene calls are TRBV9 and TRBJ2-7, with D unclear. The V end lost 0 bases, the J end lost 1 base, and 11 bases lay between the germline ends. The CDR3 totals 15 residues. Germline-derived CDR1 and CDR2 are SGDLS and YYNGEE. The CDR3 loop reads CASSVGPGTSYEQYF. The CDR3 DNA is TGTGCCAGCAGCGTAGGGCCAGGAACGTCCTACGAGCAGTACTTC.

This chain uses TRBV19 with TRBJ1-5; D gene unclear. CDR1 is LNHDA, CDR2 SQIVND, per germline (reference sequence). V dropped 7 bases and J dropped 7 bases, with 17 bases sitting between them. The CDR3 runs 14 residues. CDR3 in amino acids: CASTGWQSDQPQHF. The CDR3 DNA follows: TGTGCCAGTACGGGCTGGCAGTCTGACCAGCCCCAGCATTTT. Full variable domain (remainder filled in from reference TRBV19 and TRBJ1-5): DGGITQSPKYLFRKEGQNVTLSCEQNLNHDAMYWYRQDPGQGLRLIYYSQIVNDFQKGDIAEGYSVSREKKESFPLTVTSAQKNPTAFYLCASTGWQSDQPQHFGDGTRLSIL.